These 9 T cell receptor beta chains share one sample of origin, sequenced in a study of regulatory T cells in long-lasting Graves disease. Time point in this sample: newly diagnosed GD, antithyroid drugs for less than 3 months. Isolated PBMC RNA provided the starting material for the TCR library. Through Arm-PCR of CDR3 regions and iRepertoire HTBI primers, TCR beta libraries were built. TCRdb redid the calling of the multiplex PCR reads with MiXCR, one entry per CDR3 protein. The sample consists of roughly 420,000 distinct CDR3 sequences, around 15% of them appearing once. These records were also assigned to another study, of T cells in Graves' hyperthyroidism and ophthalmopathy.

The specimen was peripheral blood mononuclear cells (PBMCs), collected at new diagnosis, from a patient treated with antithyroid drugs. These receptors were obtained from a woman aged 45-65 years with Graves disease.

This CDR3 is CATSDYAGLPQYF. DNA for the CDR3: TGTGCCACCAGTGATTACGCCGGACTACCGCAGTACTTC. V gene TRBV24-1 combines with J gene TRBJ2-7, with D possibly matching TRBD2 (6 bases). V was clipped by 2 bases and J by 9 bases, with 13 bases between them. Germline assignment: CDR1 KGHDR and CDR2 SFDVKD. The CDR3 is 13 amino acids.

Worth noting for this clonotype: A much larger clone differs by one base, so this may be a read error. The DNA for the CDR3 is TGTGTCAGCAGTTTATGGGCTATTGGGACAGTTAGCAATCAGCCCCAGCATTTT. It yields the protein CVSSLWAIGTVSNQPQHF. This chain connects TRBV28 to TRBJ1-5; 7 bases line up with TRBD1. The CDR3 is 18 amino acids. CDR1 and CDR2 (germline): MDHEN, SYDVKM. Together with reference TRBV28 and TRBJ1-5, the CDR3 gives the full variable domain: DVKVTQSSRYLVKRTGEKVFLECVQDMDHENMFWYRQDPGLGLRLIYFSYDVKMKEKGDIPEGYSVSREKKERFSLILESASTNQTSMYLCVSSLWAIGTVSNQPQHFGDGTRLSIL.

This clonotype occurred many times. The gene calls are TRBV11-2 and TRBJ2-3; 8 bases are shared with TRBD2. V lost 1 base and J lost 2; bases outside the gene matches: 11. The CDR3 runs to 18 residues. Looked up from germline, CDR1 is SGHAT and CDR2 is FQNNGV. DNA for the CDR3: TGTGCCAGCAGCTTAGGGAAGGAAGGCGGGAGGCCCACAGATACGCAGTATTTT. Its protein is CASSLGKEGGRPTDTQYF. The entire variable domain, with the rest obtained from reference TRBV11-2 and TRBJ2-3, is as follows: EAGVAQSPRYKIIEKRQSVAFWCNPISGHATLYWYQQILGQGPKLLIQFQNNGVVDDSQLPKDRFSAERLKGVDSTLKIQPAKLEDSAVYLCASSLGKEGGRPTDTQYFGPGTRLTVL.

This chain links TRBV30 with TRBJ2-7, with D maybe TRBD1 (6 bases). Trimming stripped 0 bases from V and 6 bases from J, with 21 bases between. Germline V gives CDR1 GTSNPN, CDR2 SVGIG (reference sequence). The CDR3 runs 16 residues. As DNA, the CDR3 is TGTGCCTGGAGTGTACGATGGGGGCAGGGATCAAGCGAGCAGTACTTC. Encoded protein: CAWSVRWGQGSSEQYF.

The chain has TRBV10-3 and TRBJ2-3; D is unresolved. The J call may be wrong; the DNA end is better matched by TRBJ1-5. CDR1 is ENHRY, CDR2 SYGVKD, per germline. CDR3 length equals 13 residues. DNA of the CDR3: TGTGCCACCCACAGCGCAGACACAGATACGCAGCATTTT. This gives the protein CATHSADTDTQHF.

The chain links TRBV12-3 or TRBV12-4 to TRBJ2-3; 8 positions match TRBD2. The ends lost 2 bases at V and 5 bases at J; junction bases unmatched: 12. This CDR3 spans 17 amino acids. The CDR3 DNA sequence: TGTGCCAGCAGTTTAAACGGGTGGGGGCTAGCGGGAGATACGCAGTATTTT. Its protein product is CASSLNGWGLAGDTQYF.

Note on this clonotype: This could be a read error, since a much larger clone is one nucleotide away. The V gene is TRBV7-2, the J gene TRBJ2-7; TRBD2 agrees at 10 bases. Trimming cost V 5 bases and J 7 bases; bases outside gene matches: 11. Germline V gives CDR1 SGHTA, CDR2 FQGNSA. The CDR3 runs 15 residues. The DNA for the CDR3 is TGTGCCAGCAGCCTCGGACTAGCGGTCTACAATGAGCAGTACTTC. Encoded protein: CASSLGLAVYNEQYF.

This clonotype has ten or more counts. This rearrangement joins TRBV2 to TRBJ2-2; possible D gene TRBD1, 6 bases. Germline loops: CDR1 SNHLY, CDR2 FYNNEI. Trimming stripped 7 bases from V and 0 bases from J, with 12 bases between. The CDR3 loop spans 15 amino acids. For the CDR3, the DNA is TGTGCCAGCACCCAGACAGGACCGAACACCGGGGAGCTGTTTTTT. Amino acids: CASTQTGPNTGELFF.

A few counts support this clonotype. This rearrangement joins TRBV29-1 to TRBJ2-1; 15 positions agree with TRBD2. CDR1 and CDR2 from the germline V gene are SQVTM and ANQGSEA. The CDR3 spans 18 residues. The junction had 11 bases not matched to a gene; V was cut back by 4 bases and J by 4 bases. The CDR3 coding sequence is TGCAGCGTTGGGGTAGGACTAGCGGGAGGGTCGATATACAATGAGCAGTTCTTC. It specifies CSVGVGLAGGSIYNEQFF.